These 23 T cell receptor beta chains came from one sample sequenced in a study of blood T cells in healthy people across ages. Primers used in a second PCR of roughly 7 to 12 cycles were a sample-barcoded 5' primer and a J-beta primer mix. Each CDR3 protein is one row after TCRdb ran MiXCR on the 5' RACE reads. The table includes 1,300,000 or so distinct CDR3 sequences, around 59% detected once. Sequencing used blood. Source of these receptors: a man aged 18 to 29 in good health.

This clonotype was observed a handful of times. V gene TRBV7-2 combines with J gene TRBJ2-3; D ambiguous. The CDR3 is 14 amino acids. Trimming removed 3 bases from V and 2 bases from J, with 9 bases in between. The V gene's germline CDR1 is SGHTA and CDR2 FQGNSA. CDR3 bases: TGTGCCAGCAGCTTTGCAGCCAACACAGATACGCAGTATTTT. The encoded protein is CASSFAANTDTQYF.

The J gene is TRBJ1-1, the V gene TRBV27; D is unclear. Trimming left V 7 bases short and J 7 bases short, with 13 bases between. CDR3 length: 12 amino acids. Looked up from germline, CDR1 is MNHEY and CDR2 is SMNVEV (reference sequence). CDR3 amino acids: CASIGFLREAFF. CDR3 coding DNA: TGTGCCAGCATCGGGTTTTTACGTGAAGCTTTCTTT.

This clonotype was found a few times. The chain combines TRBV7-9 with TRBJ1-2; D is undetermined. Per germline, CDR1 SEHNR and CDR2 FQNEAQ (reference sequence). The CDR3 spans 8 residues. V lost 5 bases and J lost 10, with 2 bases in between. CDR3 amino acids: CASSAYTF. The CDR3 nucleotides read TGTGCCAGCAGCGCCTACACCTTC.

This clonotype was counted only a few times. The rearrangement joins TRBV27 to TRBJ1-2; 7 nucleotides line up with TRBD1. From germline, CDR1 is MNHEY and CDR2 SMNVEV (reference sequence). The length of the CDR3 is 13 residues. Germline trimming cut 5 bases from V and 7 bases from J; bases unmatched to any gene: 7. The CDR3: CASSATNRGGYTF. CDR3 nucleotide sequence: TGTGCCAGCAGTGCAACTAACAGGGGTGGCTACACCTTC.

The rearrangement links TRBV21-1 to TRBJ2-1; TRBD2 is the table's D call and was not checked against the DNA. TRBV21-1 represents a pseudogene. CDR3 length equals 15 residues. CDR3 sequence: CASSARLAGIREQFF. The CDR3 DNA reads TGTGCCAGCAGCGCACGACTAGCGGGGATCCGTGAGCAGTTCTTC.

The rearrangement joins TRBV20-1 to TRBJ2-1, with no clear D. Germline V CDR1 and CDR2: DFQATT, SNEGSKA (reference sequence). The length of the CDR3 is 17 residues. Trimming left V 0 bases short and J 4 bases short, with 19 bases between. The CDR3 coding sequence is TGCAGTGCTAGAGATCCCTTCGACCTAACAACGTACAATGAGCAGTTCTTC. Protein: CSARDPFDLTTYNEQFF.

This clonotype was counted only a few times. The chain carries TRBV7-9 and TRBJ2-7; D remains ambiguous. Germline V gene data show CDR1 as SEHNR and CDR2 as FQNEAQ (reference sequence). Trimming removed 4 bases from V and 7 bases from J, with 11 bases in between. CDR3 length: 12 residues. This CDR3 is CASSYGPKEQYF. The CDR3 nucleotides read TGTGCCAGCAGCTACGGTCCGAAAGAGCAGTACTTC.

This clonotype has more than one count but fewer than ten. The rearrangement links TRBV29-1 to TRBJ2-1; possibly TRBD1 for D (6 bases). Trimming shortened V by 2 bases and J by 10 bases, and 18 bases separated the two germline ends. The CDR3 runs 14 residues. Germline assignment: CDR1 SQVTM and CDR2 ANQGSEA. For the CDR3, the DNA is TGCAGCGTTGAATGGGTAGGGGGAGCGGAGGAGCAGTTCTTC. It translates to CSVEWVGGAEEQFF.

This sequence joins TRBV19 and TRBJ2-1; D is tentatively TRBD1 or TRBD2 (6 bases each). The CDR3 is made up of 11 amino acids. Germline CDR1 is LNHDA and CDR2 is SQIVND (reference sequence). V shed 3 bases and J shed 13 bases, with 10 bases lying between them. CDR3 nucleotides: TGTGCCAGTAGTATGGGGGGCCCTCAGTTCTTC. This gives the protein CASSMGGPQFF.

The rearrangement links TRBV24-1 to TRBJ2-1, with 7 bases that match TRBD1. V was clipped by 1 base and J by 4 bases; unmatched bases: 6. This CDR3 spans 16 amino acids. CDR1 is KGHDR and CDR2 is SFDVKD in the germline V gene. For the CDR3, the DNA is TGTGCCACCAGTGATTTTTCAGGGGGTTCGTACAATGAGCAGTTCTTC. Translated: CATSDFSGGSYNEQFF.

The rearrangement uses TRBV6-5 and TRBJ2-1; TRBD1 agrees at 7 bases. CDR1 is MNHEY, CDR2 SVGAGI, per germline. This CDR3 has 15 amino acids. Unmatched junction bases numbered 8, after V lost 6 bases and J lost 3 bases. As DNA, the CDR3 is TGTGCCAGCAGCAGCGACAGGGATGTCTACAATGAGCAGTTCTTC. Translated, it gives CASSSDRDVYNEQFF.

This clonotype was recorded only once. The genes are TRBV4-2 and TRBJ1-1, with a weak D call TRBD1 (5 bases). This CDR3 has 15 residues. The germline CDR1 and CDR2 sequences are LGHNA and YNFKEQ. Trimming pared 0 bases from V and 1 base from J, leaving 9 bases between. CDR3: CASSQEGAENTEAFF. CDR3 in DNA: TGTGCCAGCAGCCAAGAAGGGGCGGAGAACACTGAAGCTTTCTTT.

As to this clonotype: The junction and the germline gene differ at one end; a read error may be behind it. The gene calls are TRBV27 and TRBJ1-2; perhaps TRBD1 as D (5 bases). Germline-derived CDR1 and CDR2 are MNHEY and SMNVEV (reference sequence). The CDR3 loop spans 14 amino acids. In DNA, the CDR3 is TGTGCCAGCAGGACGATTTCGGGGGACTATGGCTACATCTTC. Protein: CASRTISGDYGYIF.

J is TRBJ2-5 and V is TRBV12-3 or TRBV12-4; no firm D call. The CDR3 loop spans 14 amino acids. V gave up 8 bases and J gave up 1 base, with 14 bases separating them. CDR3 sequence: CASSQRPIQETQYF. The CDR3 DNA follows: TGTGCCAGCTCACAGCGTCCTATCCAAGAGACCCAGTACTTC.

This chain connects TRBV7-9 to TRBJ1-1; a possible D gene is TRBD1 (5 bases). There are 12 residues in the CDR3. V was pared by 11 bases and J by 4 bases, with 14 bases between. CDR1 and CDR2 from the germline V gene are SEHNR and FQNEAQ (reference sequence). The CDR3 DNA sequence: TGTGCCCTACAGGAGGGCAGCACTGAAGCTTTCTTT. This sequence encodes CALQEGSTEAFF.

This clonotype was seen only a few times. V usage is TRBV12-3 or TRBV12-4 and J usage is TRBJ2-3; 9 nucleotides match TRBD1. This CDR3 region has 17 residues. J was trimmed by 1 base and V by 5 bases; bases with no gene match: 10. The DNA for the CDR3 is TGTGCCAGCAGTCCAGTCCCGGGACAGGGACGCACAGATACGCAGTATTTT. Amino acid sequence: CASSPVPGQGRTDTQYF.

The rearrangement joins TRBV12-3 or TRBV12-4 to TRBJ2-7; D might be TRBD1 or TRBD2, each matching 5 bases. The V and J ends lost 6 bases and 2 bases respectively, with 17 bases between them. The CDR3 sequence is 15 residues long. CDR3 loop: CASSQYGLGPYEQYF. CDR3 nucleotides: TGTGCCAGCAGCCAGTATGGGCTGGGACCCTACGAGCAGTACTTC.

V usage is TRBV11-2 and J usage is TRBJ2-3; D is tentatively TRBD1 or TRBD2 (5 bases each). The CDR3 is 16 residues long. Trimming stripped 5 bases from V and 2 bases from J, with 17 bases between. CDR1 and CDR2 from the germline V gene are SGHAT and FQNNGV. CDR3 protein: CASSVAGALNTDTQYF. The CDR3 nucleotides read TGTGCCAGCAGCGTCGCCGGGGCCCTGAACACAGATACGCAGTATTTT.

V and J are TRBV7-9 and TRBJ2-5; the D gene is possibly TRBD2 (6 bases). The J call may be in error: the DNA end matches TRBJ2-7 better. Germline values: CDR1 SEHNR, CDR2 FQNEAQ (reference sequence). The CDR3 sequence is 13 residues long. Written as DNA, the CDR3 is TGTGCCAGCAGCCCGCGGACTATTTACGAGCAGTACTTC. Translated, it gives CASSPRTIYEQYF.

The chain links TRBV2 to TRBJ1-5, with a tentative D call TRBD1 (6 bases). This CDR3 region has 14 residues. V was clipped by 6 bases and J by 3 bases, with 12 bases between them. Per germline, CDR1 SNHLY and CDR2 FYNNEI. The CDR3 DNA is TGTGCCAGCAGAATGGACAGCATCAATCAGCCCCAGCATTTT. The encoded protein is CASRMDSINQPQHF.

This clonotype was recorded a few times. V is TRBV29-1 and J is TRBJ2-1; D is uncertain. The germline V and J ends were trimmed by 6 bases and 4 bases, with 13 bases remaining between them. The CDR3 spans 13 residues. The germline V gene has CDR1 SQVTM and CDR2 ANQGSEA. The CDR3 coding sequence is TGCAGCGTAGGTCGGCGCTTATACAATGAGCAGTTCTTC. Protein sequence: CSVGRRLYNEQFF.

The CDR3 DNA follows: TGCAGTGCCACACTCAGGAATCAGGCTGGGCAGTTCTTC. This translates into CSATLRNQAGQFF. The chain uses TRBV20-1 and TRBJ2-1, with D unclear. Germline CDR1 DFQATT, CDR2 SNEGSKA (reference sequence). V dropped 6 bases and J dropped 12 bases, with 21 bases sitting between them. There are 13 residues in the CDR3.

The chain has TRBV6-5 and TRBJ1-2; 8 bases are shared with TRBD1. J gave up 7 bases and V 4 bases, and 8 bases lay outside the gene matches. In germline, CDR1 is MNHEY, CDR2 SVGAGI. The CDR3 totals 14 residues. CDR3 residues: CASSFSQGAGGYTF. The CDR3, as DNA: TGTGCCAGCAGTTTCTCTCAGGGGGCGGGTGGCTACACCTTC.